Listed here are 13 T cell receptor beta chains from one sample, sequenced in a study of identical twins. A single record per CDR3 protein comes from TCRdb applying MiXCR to the 5' RACE reads. The sample includes 500,000 or so distinct CDR3 sequences, 12% to 15% of them seen just once. This sample also appeared in a second study, on yellow fever vaccine responses in identical twins.

The sample was CD4+ T cells sorted from blood. The receptor source for this set is a woman younger than 35 in good health.

V gene TRBV27 combines with J gene TRBJ2-7, with D tentatively TRBD1 (6 bases). The CDR3 has 16 residues. The germline gives CDR1 MNHEY, CDR2 SMNVEV (reference sequence). V lost 5 bases to trimming and J lost 4 bases, with 21 bases between them. CDR3 nucleotides: TGTGCCAGCAGTACCCTAACCGGGACATTCCTATACGAGCAGTACTTC. Amino acid sequence: CASSTLTGTFLYEQYF.

Ten or more counts support this clonotype. The V and J genes are TRBV5-1 and TRBJ1-2; no definite D call. CDR1 SGHRS and CDR2 YFSETQ come from the germline V gene. The V gene lost 4 bases and the J gene lost 7 bases, with 8 bases spanning the gap. This CDR3 comprises 11 residues. CDR3 protein: CASSPGGGYTF. In nucleotides, the CDR3 is TGCGCCAGCAGCCCAGGAGGTGGCTACACCTTC.

In this sample, this clonotype turned up a few times. This chain uses TRBV12-3 or TRBV12-4 with TRBJ1-1; a possible D gene is TRBD1 (5 bases). The CDR3 totals 14 residues. Trimming took 3 bases from V and 4 from J, leaving 12 bases between them. The CDR3 nucleotides read TGTGCCAGCAGTTTTGGAGGGACGGGCACTGAAGCTTTCTTT. It translates to CASSFGGTGTEAFF.

This chain joins TRBV12-3 or TRBV12-4 and TRBJ2-2; the D call may be TRBD1 or TRBD2 (7 bases each). CDR3 length: 14 residues. V gave up 6 bases and J gave up 5 bases, with 13 bases separating them. The CDR3 loop is CASRRGTATGELFF. For the CDR3, the DNA is TGTGCCAGCAGGCGGGGGACAGCAACCGGGGAGCTGTTTTTT.

This clonotype was seen a handful of times. The rearrangement joins TRBV7-2 to TRBJ1-2; D ambiguous. The CDR3 runs to 15 residues. The V and J ends lost 7 bases and 5 bases respectively, with 20 bases between them. The germline V gene encodes CDR1 SGHTA and CDR2 FQGNSA. The CDR3 DNA is TGTGCCAGCACTCAGGAGGAGGCCTCCATTTATGGCTACACCTTC. The encoded protein is CASTQEEASIYGYTF.

In its sample, this clonotype was seen a few times. The rearrangement uses TRBV24-1 and TRBJ2-7; D gene uncertain. CDR1 and CDR2 from the germline V gene are KGHDR and SFDVKD. The V end lost 8 bases, the J end lost 3 bases, and 22 bases lay between the germline ends. The CDR3 contains 16 residues. The CDR3 loop reads CATTGRAPPPLYEQYF. The CDR3 bases are TGTGCCACCACCGGCCGGGCCCCTCCCCCCCTCTACGAGCAGTACTTC.

This clonotype has only a few counts. The V call is TRBV6-2 or TRBV6-3, the J call TRBJ2-1, with a tentative D call TRBD2 (6 bases). Trimming shortened V by 5 bases and J by 1 base, and 15 bases separated the two germline ends. The length of the CDR3 is 16 residues. Germline lookup yields CDR1 MNHEY and CDR2 SVGEGT. This chain's CDR3 is CASSARPGESYNEQFF. The CDR3 DNA reads as TGTGCCAGCAGTGCCCGTCCGGGGGAGTCCTACAATGAGCAGTTCTTC.

This CDR3 is CASSFHLEQYF. For the CDR3, the DNA is TGTGCCAGCAGTTTTCATTTGGAGCAGTACTTC. The rearrangement links TRBV12-3 or TRBV12-4 to TRBJ2-7, with D hard to call. The CDR3 spans 11 residues. Deletions cut 3 bases from V and 7 bases from J, with 7 bases between.

This chain joins TRBV12-3 or TRBV12-4 and TRBJ2-4; no firm D call. With 3 bases removed from V and 8 bases from J, the gap between germline ends came to 8 bases. There are 12 residues in the CDR3. CDR3 residues: CASSLRGDIQYF. The CDR3 DNA reads TGTGCCAGCAGTTTGCGAGGTGACATTCAGTACTTC.

This clonotype has ten or more counts. The rearrangement links TRBV11-2 to TRBJ2-5; D gene ambiguous. The CDR3 extends over 13 amino acids. Germline V CDR1 and CDR2: SGHAT, FQNNGV. V was clipped by 2 bases and J by 4 bases, with 8 bases between them. This CDR3 reads CASSLLPGETQYF. The CDR3, as DNA: TGTGCCAGCAGCTTATTACCAGGAGAGACCCAGTACTTC. Full variable domain (outside the CDR3, taken from reference TRBV11-2 and TRBJ2-5): EAGVAQSPRYKIIEKRQSVAFWCNPISGHATLYWYQQILGQGPKLLIQFQNNGVVDDSQLPKDRFSAERLKGVDSTLKIQPAKLEDSAVYLCASSLLPGETQYFGPGTRLLVL.

This clonotype was detected only a few times. The rearrangement joins TRBV27 to TRBJ1-1; maybe TRBD1 (5 bases). The CDR3 consists of 16 residues. In germline, CDR1 is MNHEY, CDR2 SMNVEV (reference sequence). Trimming shortened V by 0 bases and J by 5 bases, and 16 bases separated the two germline ends. This CDR3 is CASSLSRPGRGTEAFF. CDR3 in DNA: TGTGCCAGCAGTTTATCGCGGCCAGGGAGGGGAACTGAAGCTTTCTTT.

This rearrangement joins TRBV18 to TRBJ1-1, with 8 bases fitting TRBD1. Trimming at V came to 9 bases and at J to 0 bases, leaving 6 bases not matched to a gene. CDR1 KGHSH and CDR2 LQKENI come from the germline V gene. CDR3 length: 14 residues. The CDR3 loop is CASSGTGMNTEAFF. As DNA, the CDR3 is TGTGCCAGTTCCGGGACAGGCATGAACACTGAAGCTTTCTTT. Full variable domain (missing parts from reference TRBV18 and TRBJ1-1): NAGVMQNPRHLVRRRGQEARLRCSPMKGHSHVYWYRQLPEEGLKFMVYLQKENIIDESGMPKERFSAEFPKEGPSILRIQQVVRGDSAAYFCASSGTGMNTEAFFGQGTRLTVV.

The chain has TRBV20-1 and TRBJ2-3, with D perhaps TRBD1 or TRBD2 (6 bases each). V lost 2 bases and J lost 3, with 18 bases in between. The CDR3 extends over 16 amino acids. Germline V gene lookup returns CDR1 DFQATT and CDR2 SNEGSKA (reference sequence). The CDR3 DNA follows: TGCAGTGCTAGATTCTGGGGGGCCCTAGATACAGATACGCAGTATTTT. Its translation: CSARFWGALDTDTQYF.